The sequence of this T cell receptor beta chain was determined in a study of cytomegalovirus exposure and HLA in healthy donors. Amplification used 60 Vbeta primers and 13 Jbeta primers. The table came from immunoSEQ multiplex PCR; TCRdb's copy has only in-frame clones and leaves some out. The sample has approximately 150,000 clones; around 75% are singletons. Regarding this clone: Antigen unknown.

The CDR3 has 11 amino acids. V shed 4 bases and J shed 7 bases, with 7 bases lying between them. The germline V gene has CDR1 SGHAT and CDR2 FQNNGV. Study-wide points: The authors judged a highly shared variant cluster likely a sequencing artifact.

This receptor was obtained from a female donor in good health and CMV-seronegative. The chain combines TRBV11-2 with TRBJ2-5; perhaps TRBD2 as D (6 bases). Sequenced input: PBMCs. The CDR3: CASSSSVTQYF. The CDR3, as DNA: TGTGCCAGCAGCTCTAGCGTGACCCAGTACTTC.